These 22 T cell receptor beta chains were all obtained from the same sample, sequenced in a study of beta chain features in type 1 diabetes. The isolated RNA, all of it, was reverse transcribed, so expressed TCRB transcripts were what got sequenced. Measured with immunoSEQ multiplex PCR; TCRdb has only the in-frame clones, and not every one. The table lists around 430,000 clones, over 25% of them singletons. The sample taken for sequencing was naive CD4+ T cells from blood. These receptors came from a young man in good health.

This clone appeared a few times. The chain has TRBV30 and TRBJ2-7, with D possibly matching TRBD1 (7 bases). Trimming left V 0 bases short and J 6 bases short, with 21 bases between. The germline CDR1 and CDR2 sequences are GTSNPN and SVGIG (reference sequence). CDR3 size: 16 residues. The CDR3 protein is CAWSVRRGTNRGEQYF. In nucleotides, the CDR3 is TGTGCCTGGAGTGTACGACGGGGGACAAACAGGGGCGAGCAGTACTTC.

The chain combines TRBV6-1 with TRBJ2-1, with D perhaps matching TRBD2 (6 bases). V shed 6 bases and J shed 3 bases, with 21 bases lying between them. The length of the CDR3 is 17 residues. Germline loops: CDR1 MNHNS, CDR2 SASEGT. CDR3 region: CASREIGTGGDYNEQFF. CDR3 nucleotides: TGTGCCAGCAGAGAAATAGGGACCGGAGGGGACTACAATGAGCAGTTCTTC.

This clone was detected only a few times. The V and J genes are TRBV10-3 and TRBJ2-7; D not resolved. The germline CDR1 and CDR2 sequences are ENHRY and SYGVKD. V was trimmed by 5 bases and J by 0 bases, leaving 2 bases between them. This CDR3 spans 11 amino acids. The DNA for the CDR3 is TGTGCCATCAGTCGCTCCTACGAGCAGTACTTC. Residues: CAISRSYEQYF.

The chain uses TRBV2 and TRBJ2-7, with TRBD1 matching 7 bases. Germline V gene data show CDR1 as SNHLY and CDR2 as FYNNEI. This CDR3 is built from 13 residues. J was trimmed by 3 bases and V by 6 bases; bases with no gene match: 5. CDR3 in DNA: TGTGCCAGCAGGGACAGGAGCCTCTACGAGCAGTACTTC. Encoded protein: CASRDRSLYEQYF.

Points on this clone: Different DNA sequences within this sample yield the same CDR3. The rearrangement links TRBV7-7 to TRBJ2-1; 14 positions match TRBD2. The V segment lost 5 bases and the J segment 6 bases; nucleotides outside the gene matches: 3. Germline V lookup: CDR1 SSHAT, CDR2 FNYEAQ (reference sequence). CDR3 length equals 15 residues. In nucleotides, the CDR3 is TGTGCCAGCAGCCTCGGGACTAGCGGGAGCAATGAGCAGTTCTTC. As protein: CASSLGTSGSNEQFF.

The CDR3 region is CASNHRDGKNIQYF. CDR3 coding DNA: TGTGCCAGCAATCACCGGGACGGCAAAAACATTCAGTACTTC. The chain is built from TRBV2 and TRBJ2-4; D is perhaps TRBD1 or TRBD2 (5 bases each). The CDR3 covers 14 residues. The V and J ends lost 7 bases and 3 bases respectively, with 13 bases between them. Germline assignment: CDR1 SNHLY and CDR2 FYNNEI. Filled out from reference TRBV2 and TRBJ2-4, the complete variable domain reads EPEVTQTPSHQVTQMGQEVILRCVPISNHLYFYWYRQILGQKVEFLVSFYNNEISEKSEIFDDQFSVERPDGSNFTLKIRSTKLEDSAMYFCASNHRDGKNIQYFGAGTRLSVL.

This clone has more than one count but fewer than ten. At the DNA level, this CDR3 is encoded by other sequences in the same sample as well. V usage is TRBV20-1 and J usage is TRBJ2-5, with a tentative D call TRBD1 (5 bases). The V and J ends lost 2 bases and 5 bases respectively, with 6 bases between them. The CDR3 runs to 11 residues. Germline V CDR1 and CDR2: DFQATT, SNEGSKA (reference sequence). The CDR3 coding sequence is TGCAGTGCTAGACAGGGTGAGACCCAGTACTTC. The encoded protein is CSARQGETQYF.

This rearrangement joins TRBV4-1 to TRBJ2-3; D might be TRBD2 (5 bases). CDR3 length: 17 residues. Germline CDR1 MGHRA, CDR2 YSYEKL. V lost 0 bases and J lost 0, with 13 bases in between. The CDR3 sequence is CASSQDSRARSTDTQYF. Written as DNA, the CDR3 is TGCGCCAGCAGCCAAGATTCGCGGGCCCGTAGCACAGATACGCAGTATTTT.

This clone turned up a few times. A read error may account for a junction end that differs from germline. The CDR3, as DNA: TGTGCCAGCAGCCTAGCGGGAGGGCCCGCCTCTGGGGCCAACGTCCTGACTTTC. Translating gives CASSLAGGPASGANVLTF. V and J are TRBV7-2 and TRBJ2-6; 12 bases fit TRBD2. This CDR3 is built from 18 residues. Looked up from germline, CDR1 is SGHTA and CDR2 is FQGNSA.

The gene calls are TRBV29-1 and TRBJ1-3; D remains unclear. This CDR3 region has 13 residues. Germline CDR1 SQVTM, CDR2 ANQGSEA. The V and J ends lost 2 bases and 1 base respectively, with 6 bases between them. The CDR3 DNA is TGCAGCGTTGAAAGGCAGTCTGGAAACACCATATATTTT. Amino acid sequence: CSVERQSGNTIYF.

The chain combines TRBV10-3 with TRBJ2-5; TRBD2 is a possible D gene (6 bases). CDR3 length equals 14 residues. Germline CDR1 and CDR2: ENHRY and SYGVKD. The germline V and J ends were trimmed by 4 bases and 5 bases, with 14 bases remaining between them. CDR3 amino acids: CAISGSRGSETQYF. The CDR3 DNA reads TGTGCCATCAGTGGTTCCCGGGGGAGTGAGACCCAGTACTTC.

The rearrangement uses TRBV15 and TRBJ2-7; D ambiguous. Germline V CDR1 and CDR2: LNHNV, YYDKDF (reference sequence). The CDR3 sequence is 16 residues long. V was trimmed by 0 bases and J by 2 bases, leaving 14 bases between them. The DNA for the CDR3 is TGTGCCACCAGCAGAGATCTCGACTGGCTTACCTACGAGCAGTACTTC. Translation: CATSRDLDWLTYEQYF. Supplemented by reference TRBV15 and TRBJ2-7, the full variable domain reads DAMVIQNPRYQVTQFGKPVTLSCSQTLNHNVMYWYQQKSSQAPKLLFHYYDKDFNNEADTPDNFQSRRPNTSFCFLDIRSPGLGDTAMYLCATSRDLDWLTYEQYFGPGTRLTVT.

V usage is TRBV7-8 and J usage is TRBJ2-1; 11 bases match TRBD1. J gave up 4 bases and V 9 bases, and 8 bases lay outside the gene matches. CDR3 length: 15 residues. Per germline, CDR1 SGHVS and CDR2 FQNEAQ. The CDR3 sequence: CASRTGGGHYNEQFF. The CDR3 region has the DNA TGTGCCAGTCGGACAGGGGGCGGTCATTACAATGAGCAGTTCTTC.

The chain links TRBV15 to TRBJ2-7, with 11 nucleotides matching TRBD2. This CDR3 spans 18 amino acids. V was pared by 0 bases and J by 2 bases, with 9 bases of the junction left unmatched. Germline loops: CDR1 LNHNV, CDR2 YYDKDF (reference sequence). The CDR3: CATSRDKGLADPTYEQYF. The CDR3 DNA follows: TGTGCCACCAGCAGAGACAAGGGACTAGCGGACCCGACCTACGAGCAGTACTTC.

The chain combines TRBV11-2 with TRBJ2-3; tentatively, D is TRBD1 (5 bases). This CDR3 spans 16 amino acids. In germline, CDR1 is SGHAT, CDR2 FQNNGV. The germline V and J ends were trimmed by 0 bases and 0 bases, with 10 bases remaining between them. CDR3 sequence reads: CASSLEGLGSTDTQYF. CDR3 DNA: TGTGCCAGCAGCTTAGAGGGGCTAGGTAGCACAGATACGCAGTATTTT.

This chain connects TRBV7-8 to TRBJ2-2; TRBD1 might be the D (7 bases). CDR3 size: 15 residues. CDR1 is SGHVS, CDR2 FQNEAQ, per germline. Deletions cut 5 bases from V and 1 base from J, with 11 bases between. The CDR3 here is CASSAGQRNTGELFF. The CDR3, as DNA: TGTGCCAGCAGCGCGGGACAGAGGAACACCGGGGAGCTGTTTTTT.

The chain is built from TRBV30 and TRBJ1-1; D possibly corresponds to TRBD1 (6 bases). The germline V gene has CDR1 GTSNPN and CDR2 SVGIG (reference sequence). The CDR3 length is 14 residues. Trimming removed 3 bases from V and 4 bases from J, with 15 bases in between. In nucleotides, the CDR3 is TGTGCCTGGAGGTACAGGGTTTCCTTCACTGAAGCTTTCTTT. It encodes CAWRYRVSFTEAFF.

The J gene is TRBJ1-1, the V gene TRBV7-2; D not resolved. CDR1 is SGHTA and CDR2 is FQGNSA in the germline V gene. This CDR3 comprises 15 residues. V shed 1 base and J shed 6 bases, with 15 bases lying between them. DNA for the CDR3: TGTGCCAGCAGCTTAGGTCGACGTGTAGTCGCTGAAGCTTTCTTT. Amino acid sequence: CASSLGRRVVAEAFF.

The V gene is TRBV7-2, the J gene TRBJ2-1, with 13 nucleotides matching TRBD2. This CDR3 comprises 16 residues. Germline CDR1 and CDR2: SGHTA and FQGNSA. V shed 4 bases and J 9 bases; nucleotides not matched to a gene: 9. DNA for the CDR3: TGTGCCAGCAGCTCCCAACCCGGGACTAGCGGGATTGAGCAGTTCTTC. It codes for CASSSQPGTSGIEQFF.

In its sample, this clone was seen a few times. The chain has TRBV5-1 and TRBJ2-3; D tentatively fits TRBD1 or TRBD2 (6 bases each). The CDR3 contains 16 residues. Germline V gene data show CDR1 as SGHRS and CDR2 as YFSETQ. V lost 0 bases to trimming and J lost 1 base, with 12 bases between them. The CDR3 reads CASSLVGGQGTDTQYF. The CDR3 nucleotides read TGCGCCAGCAGCTTGGTCGGGGGACAAGGCACAGATACGCAGTATTTT.

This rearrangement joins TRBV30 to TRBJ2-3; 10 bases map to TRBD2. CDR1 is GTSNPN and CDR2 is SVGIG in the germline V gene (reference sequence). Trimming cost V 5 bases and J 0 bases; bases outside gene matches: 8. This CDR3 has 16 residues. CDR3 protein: CAWDPGLATSTDTQYF. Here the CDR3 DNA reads TGTGCCTGGGACCCGGGACTAGCGACTAGCACAGATACGCAGTATTTT. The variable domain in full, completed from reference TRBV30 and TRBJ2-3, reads SQTIHQWPATLVQPVGSPLSLECTVEGTSNPNLYWYRQAAGRGLQLLFYSVGIGQISSEVPQNLSASRPQDRQFILSSKKLLLSDSGFYLCAWDPGLATSTDTQYFGPGTRLTVL.

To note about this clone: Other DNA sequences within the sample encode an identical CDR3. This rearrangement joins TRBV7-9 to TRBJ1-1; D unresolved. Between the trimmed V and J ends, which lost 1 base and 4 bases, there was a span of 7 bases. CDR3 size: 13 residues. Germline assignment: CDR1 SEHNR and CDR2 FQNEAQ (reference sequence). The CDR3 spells CASSLVEGTEAFF. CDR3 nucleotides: TGTGCCAGCAGCTTAGTCGAAGGCACTGAAGCTTTCTTT.